The entry below gives a single T cell receptor beta chain sequence along with its context. What it recognizes is unknown. Described treatment: over 15 received Ad26.COV2.S at low or high dose, single or two shots; a few received placebo; per-sample allocation not given. All samples were drawn on day 63, counting from the first vaccine or placebo injection. Profiling relied on immunoSEQ multiplex PCR, and the TCRdb table lists in-frame clones only, not all of them. The sample gives some 410,000 clones, 92% of which show up once; 1.5% to 2% is in the top ten. The sample is drawn from a study of Ad26.COV2.S vaccination and SARS-CoV-2 variants. Study-wide background: As a participant in COV1001, the donor was in the Ad26.COV2.S trial arm. Ad26.COV2.S was injected intramuscularly once or twice, 56 days apart.

Study-wide points: Reportedly, spike-specific CD8+ and CD4+ T cell responses achieved substantial breadth once vaccination had taken place. Vaccine and placebo recipients had comparable breadth of non-spike TCRs.

The germline gives CDR1 PRHDT, CDR2 FYEKMQ (reference sequence). V was clipped by 2 bases and J by 2 bases, with 1 base between them. CDR3 length: 12 amino acids. The chain recombines TRBV13 with TRBJ2-1, with no clear D. This TCR was recovered from a person aged 18 to 65 who received the Ad26.COV2.S COVID-19 vaccine or a placebo. The material sequenced was peripheral blood, taken in a trial of Ad26.COV2.S vaccine versus placebo. CDR3 in DNA: TGTGCCAGCAGCTTAACCTACAATGAGCAGTTCTTC. It encodes CASSLTYNEQFF. Full variable domain (missing parts from reference TRBV13 and TRBJ2-1): AAGVIQSPRHLIKEKRETATLKCYPIPRHDTVYWYQQGPGQDPQFLISFYEKMQSDKGSIPDRFSAQQFSDYHSELNMSSLELGDSALYFCASSLTYNEQFFGPGTRLTVL.